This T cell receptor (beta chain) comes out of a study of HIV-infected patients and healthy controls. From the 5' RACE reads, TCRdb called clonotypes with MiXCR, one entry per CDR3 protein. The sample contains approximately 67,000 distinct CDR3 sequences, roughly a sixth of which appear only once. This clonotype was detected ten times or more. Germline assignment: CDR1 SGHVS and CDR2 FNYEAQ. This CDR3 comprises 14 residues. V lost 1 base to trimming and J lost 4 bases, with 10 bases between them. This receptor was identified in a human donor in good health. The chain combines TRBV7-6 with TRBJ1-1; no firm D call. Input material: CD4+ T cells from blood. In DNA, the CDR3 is TGTGCCAGCAGCTTAGTTCGGGGTTCCACTGAAGCTTTCTTT. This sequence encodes CASSLVRGSTEAFF. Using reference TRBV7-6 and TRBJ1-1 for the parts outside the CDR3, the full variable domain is GAGVSQSPRYKVTKRGQDVALRCDPISGHVSLYWYRQALGQGPEFLTYFNYEAQQDKSGLPNDRFSAERPEGSISTLTIQRTEQRDSAMYRCASSLVRGSTEAFFGQGTRLTVV.